This T cell receptor beta chain originates from a study of read filtering for tumor transcriptome and immune sequencing. Overall study: Per sample, TCR-region reads ranged about 4.05 to 10.27 million by IR-seq, roughly 75 to 1273 by RNA-seq. General study results and limits: Even smaller IR-seq throughput identified most shared clonotypes. Correlation between methods rose after single-read clonotypes were removed.

This library used about 360 ng RNA and molecular barcoded adaptors spanning alpha/delta and beta/gamma chains. MiXCR, applied by TCRdb to the reads, yields one record per CDR3 protein. Among 25,000 or so distinct CDR3 sequences listed, more than 20% were seen once. This clonotype showed up many times. Its antigen is not known. Germline V gene lookup returns CDR1 LGHDT and CDR2 YNNKEL (reference sequence). CDR3 length equals 16 residues. Trimming stripped 0 bases from V and 0 bases from J, with 12 bases between. At the time of active disease, bone marrow was collected from every patient. Material: a population of CD138-negative cells sorted from bone marrow. The receptor was isolated from a donor over 35 with multiple myeloma. V gene TRBV3-1 combines with J gene TRBJ2-7; unclear D gene. The CDR3, as DNA: TGTGCCAGCAGCCAAGAAGTATTAGGAAGCTCCTACGAGCAGTACTTC. Protein product: CASSQEVLGSSYEQYF.